The 2 T cell receptor beta chains reported below all come from one sample, sequenced in a study of CD4 T cells in relation to SARS-CoV-2 and coronaviruses (dated by TCRdb to the early 2020s). Libraries were constructed by the immunoSEQ multiplex PCR assay. As stored in TCRdb, this immuneACCESS dataset retains in-frame rearrangements with V and J assigned. A fraction of the clones does not appear; measured against another copy, unresolved V genes explain less than half of the discrepancy, and the remainder lacks a known reason. This sample has some 69,000 clones in its table, and about 94% of those were observed once. The ten largest make up around 0.14% of the sample. CD4+ T cells from unexposed donors were collected before the COVID-19 pandemic (2011-2018). Sequenced: naive CD4+ T cells from PBMCs. The cell subset or site label for this specimen denotes: naive CD4+ T cells isolated by negative enrichment. These receptors all come from a human donor in good health.

On this clone: Other DNA sequences in this specimen translate into the identical CDR3. The chain joins TRBV5-1 to TRBJ2-3, with unresolved D. The CDR3 is 12 amino acids. Germline V gene data show CDR1 as SGHRS and CDR2 as YFSETQ. With 2 bases removed from V and 5 bases from J, the gap between germline ends came to 6 bases. CDR3 residues: CASSLGLDTQYF. The CDR3 DNA is TGCGCCAGCAGCTTAGGGTTAGATACGCAGTATTTT. Together with reference TRBV5-1 and TRBJ2-3, the CDR3 gives the full variable domain: KAGVTQTPRYLIKTRGQQVTLSCSPISGHRSVSWYQQTPGQGLQFLFEYFSETQRNKGNFPGRFSGRQFSNSRSEMNVSTLELGDSALYLCASSLGLDTQYFGPGTRLTVL.

The chain employs TRBV28 and TRBJ1-2; 8 bases map to TRBD1. Germline CDR1 MDHEN, CDR2 SYDVKM. Trimming cost V 5 bases and J 6 bases; bases outside gene matches: 5. The CDR3 consists of 13 residues. CDR3 region: CASSPDRVNGYTF. The CDR3 nucleotides are TGTGCCAGCAGTCCGGACAGGGTGAATGGCTACACCTTC.